One sample yielded the 26 T cell receptor beta chains listed below, sequenced in a study of T cell responses to AZD1222 COVID-19 vaccine. The data were produced by immunoSEQ multiplex PCR, yet TCRdb's version contains in-frame clones alone and is incomplete. The sample totals 150,000 or so clones. Specimen: peripheral blood. The receptor set was obtained from an adult in good health.

The chain carries TRBV6-6 and TRBJ1-4; maybe TRBD1 (5 bases). CDR1 and CDR2 from the germline V gene are MNHNY and SVGAGI (reference sequence). The CDR3 extends over 15 amino acids. V was trimmed by 5 bases and J by 7 bases, leaving 17 bases between them. CDR3 residues: CASSPQGLDGEKLFF. The CDR3 coding sequence is TGTGCCAGCAGTCCCCAGGGACTTGACGGTGAAAAACTGTTTTTT.

This chain connects TRBV4-1 to TRBJ1-5, with 7 bases lining up with TRBD1. The V gene's germline CDR1 is MGHRA and CDR2 YSYEKL. There are 14 residues in the CDR3. J was trimmed by 3 bases and V by 3 bases; bases with no gene match: 2. The CDR3 protein is CASSQGQTNQPQHF. As DNA, the CDR3 is TGCGCCAGCAGCCAGGGACAGACCAATCAGCCCCAGCATTTT.

On this clone itself: Other DNA sequences of this sample code for an identical CDR3. The V call is TRBV7-3, the J call TRBJ1-3, with D unclear. The V end lost 3 bases, the J end lost 0 bases, and 6 bases lay between the germline ends. Germline V gene data show CDR1 as SGHTA and CDR2 as FQGTGA. The CDR3 runs 14 residues. The CDR3 here is CASSLTGSGNTIYF. In DNA, the CDR3 is TGTGCCAGCAGCTTGACGGGCTCTGGAAACACCATATATTTT.

The genes are TRBV7-2 and TRBJ1-1; D is possibly TRBD1 (6 bases). The V gene's germline CDR1 is SGHTA and CDR2 FQGNSA. V was clipped by 1 base and J by 1 base, with 10 bases between them. This CDR3 contains 15 residues. CDR3 region: CASSLGGAPNTEAFF. In DNA form, the CDR3 reads TGTGCCAGCAGCTTAGGGGGGGCGCCGAACACTGAAGCTTTCTTT.

The J gene is TRBJ2-5, the V gene TRBV3-1 (or the pseudogene TRBV3-2), with D possibly TRBD1 on 6 matching bases. CDR3 size: 13 residues. The germline gives CDR1 LGHDT, CDR2 YNNKEL (reference sequence). The V end lost 3 bases, the J end lost 2 bases, and 7 bases lay between the germline ends. The CDR3: CASSHDRQETQYF. The CDR3 bases are TGTGCCAGCAGCCACGACAGGCAAGAGACCCAGTACTTC.

The chain links TRBV3-1 (or the pseudogene TRBV3-2) to TRBJ2-7, with unresolved D. The CDR3 loop spans 13 amino acids. Germline assignment: CDR1 LGHDT and CDR2 YNNKEL (reference sequence). V lost 2 bases to trimming and J lost 2 bases, with 7 bases between them. CDR3 loop: CASSQLGPYEQYF. CDR3 in DNA: TGTGCCAGCAGCCAACTGGGTCCCTACGAGCAGTACTTC.

CDR3 loop: CASSFQGPETQYF. CDR3 nucleotides: TGCGCCAGCAGCTTCCAGGGTCCAGAGACCCAGTACTTC. This rearrangement joins TRBV5-1 to TRBJ2-5; a weak D match, TRBD1 (5 bases). Germline V gene lookup returns CDR1 SGHRS and CDR2 YFSETQ. V shed 2 bases and J shed 4 bases, with 9 bases lying between them. There are 13 residues in the CDR3.

J is TRBJ1-5 and V is TRBV4-2; no definite D call. Germline lookup yields CDR1 LGHNA and CDR2 YNFKEQ. The CDR3 loop spans 14 amino acids. Trimming pared 4 bases from V and 0 bases from J, leaving 7 bases between. In nucleotides, the CDR3 is TGTGCCAGCAGCCGGGCCCTTAGCAATCAGCCCCAGCATTTT. This encodes CASSRALSNQPQHF.

The chain recombines TRBV29-1 with TRBJ1-1; D ambiguous. The germline V and J ends were trimmed by 0 bases and 4 bases, with 6 bases remaining between them. Germline V gene sequence: CDR1 SQVTM, CDR2 ANQGSEA. CDR3 length: 12 amino acids. The CDR3 coding sequence is TGCAGCGTTGAAGACGGCGCCACTGAAGCTTTCTTT. Its protein product is CSVEDGATEAFF.

J is TRBJ1-5 and V is TRBV19; D might be TRBD1 (6 bases). The CDR3 runs to 16 residues. Germline V gene sequence: CDR1 LNHDA, CDR2 SQIVND (reference sequence). Trimming pared 4 bases from V and 9 bases from J, leaving 22 bases between. The CDR3 bases are TGTGCCAGTAGTACACTTCAGGGGAGCAGGGGTTCGCCCCAGCATTTT. Protein: CASSTLQGSRGSPQHF.

The J gene is TRBJ2-7, the V gene TRBV11-1, with D unresolved. Trimming pared 1 base from V and 6 bases from J, leaving 10 bases between. Germline loops: CDR1 SGHAT, CDR2 FQDESV (reference sequence). The CDR3 covers 13 residues. The CDR3 DNA reads TGTGCCAGCAGCTTAGAGCTTCGCGCCGAGCAGTACTTC. It translates to CASSLELRAEQYF.

The V call is TRBV7-8, the J call TRBJ2-3, with 7 bases aligning to TRBD2. The CDR3 totals 17 residues. V was clipped by 1 base and J by 0 bases; unmatched bases: 7. CDR1 and CDR2 (germline): SGHVS, FQNEAQ. The CDR3 reads CASSLVGGGPSTDTQYF. The CDR3 coding sequence is TGTGCCAGCAGCTTAGTCGGCGGGGGACCTAGCACAGATACGCAGTATTTT.

The CDR3 nucleotides are TGTGCCAGCAGTCCTCGGACAGGGAGTAGCACTGAAGCTTTCTTT. Amino acids: CASSPRTGSSTEAFF. This chain connects TRBV27 to TRBJ1-1; 8 bases align to TRBD1. Germline CDR1 is MNHEY and CDR2 is SMNVEV (reference sequence). The CDR3 extends over 15 amino acids. The V and J ends lost 5 bases and 4 bases, in that order; junction bases with no gene match: 9.

This rearrangement joins TRBV5-4 to TRBJ1-2, with TRBD1 as a possible D gene (6 bases). V gave up 4 bases and J gave up 0 bases, with 13 bases separating them. Germline V gene lookup returns CDR1 SGHNT and CDR2 YYREEE (reference sequence). The CDR3 runs to 15 residues. CDR3 DNA sequence: TGTGCCAGCAGCCCCGGGACACACCCTAACTATGGCTACACCTTC. It encodes CASSPGTHPNYGYTF.

The chain uses TRBV4-1 and TRBJ2-1, with D tentatively TRBD1 (6 bases). Per germline, CDR1 MGHRA and CDR2 YSYEKL. Deletions cut 0 bases from V and 9 bases from J, with 18 bases between. The CDR3 has 16 residues. For the CDR3, the DNA is TGCGCCAGCAGCCAAGAGGGTGCCTGGACAGATGGTGAGCAGTTCTTC. This sequence encodes CASSQEGAWTDGEQFF.

This chain links TRBV28 with TRBJ1-1; 10 bases agree with TRBD1. V shed 10 bases, J shed 1 base, and the junction held 6 bases outside the gene matches. The CDR3 is made up of 14 amino acids. Germline assignment: CDR1 MDHEN and CDR2 SYDVKM. CDR3 sequence (DNA): TGTGCCACAAGGACAGGGGGTTGGAACACTGAAGCTTTCTTT. It encodes CATRTGGWNTEAFF.

The chain uses TRBV30 and TRBJ1-6; possible D gene TRBD1, 6 bases. Trimming removed 4 bases from V and 13 bases from J, with 20 bases in between. This CDR3 region has 14 residues. Germline V gene sequence: CDR1 GTSNPN, CDR2 SVGIG (reference sequence). CDR3 DNA sequence: TGTGCCTGGAAAGACGACAGGCGATGGGGTCCCCTCCACTTT. Amino acid sequence: CAWKDDRRWGPLHF.

The chain combines TRBV30 with TRBJ1-1; maybe TRBD1 (6 bases). Germline values: CDR1 GTSNPN, CDR2 SVGIG (reference sequence). V gave up 8 bases and J gave up 5 bases, with 18 bases separating them. The CDR3 consists of 13 residues. The CDR3 spells CAVEGVVGTEAFF. DNA of the CDR3: TGTGCCGTGGAGGGGGTAGTAGGGACTGAAGCTTTCTTT.

This chain joins TRBV7-9 and TRBJ1-2, with TRBD1 matching 7 bases. Germline V gene lookup returns CDR1 SEHNR and CDR2 FQNEAQ (reference sequence). V trimming: 5 bases; J trimming: 3 bases; junction bases outside the gene matches: 12. This CDR3 spans 16 amino acids. CDR3 protein: CASSRYDSGTDYGYTF. DNA for the CDR3: TGTGCCAGCAGCCGATATGATTCCGGGACAGACTATGGCTACACCTTC. Supplemented by reference TRBV7-9 and TRBJ1-2, the full variable domain reads DTGVSQNPRHKITKRGQNVTFRCDPISEHNRLYWYRQTLGQGPEFLTYFQNEAQLEKSRLLSDRFSAERPKGSFSTLEIQRTEQGDSAMYLCASSRYDSGTDYGYTFGSGTRLTVV.

A remark on this clone: Its ends do not fully match the called genes, so a read error is possible. The chain recombines TRBV10-1 with TRBJ2-7, with a weak D call TRBD1 (5 bases). CDR3 length: 13 residues. The germline CDR1 and CDR2 sequences are WNHNN and SYGVQD (reference sequence). CDR3 region: CASSETLTDPPHF. The CDR3 DNA reads as TGCGCCAGCAGTGAGACTTTGACAGATCCCCCGCACTTC.

The chain carries TRBV7-7 and TRBJ2-7, with 7 bases matching TRBD1. CDR1 and CDR2 from the germline V gene are SSHAT and FNYEAQ (reference sequence). The CDR3 length is 17 residues. The ends lost 1 base at V and 3 bases at J; junction bases unmatched: 12. CDR3 residues: CASSLGGRGQPHYEQYF. Written as DNA, the CDR3 is TGTGCCAGCAGCTTAGGAGGTAGGGGACAGCCCCACTACGAGCAGTACTTC.

This chain uses TRBV11-2 with TRBJ2-7, with 10 bases lining up with TRBD2. CDR1 is SGHAT and CDR2 is FQNNGV in the germline V gene. CDR3 length: 16 residues. V shed 5 bases, J shed 3 bases, and the junction held 10 bases outside the gene matches. CDR3 coding DNA: TGTGCCAGCAGCCCTACTACTCTAGCGGGGGTCTACGAGCAGTACTTC. Protein product: CASSPTTLAGVYEQYF.

The V call is TRBV7-9, the J call TRBJ2-7; TRBD1 matches 7 bases. From germline, CDR1 is SEHNR and CDR2 FQNEAQ (reference sequence). The J segment lost 1 base and the V segment lost 0 bases, leaving 12 bases of the junction unmatched. The CDR3 runs to 18 residues. CDR3 in DNA: TGTGCCAGCAGCTTAGCGCGTGGGTTGGGGACAGCATCCTACGAGCAGTACTTC. It translates to CASSLARGLGTASYEQYF.

The genes are TRBV4-3 and TRBJ2-2; 11 bases are a match to TRBD2. CDR1 and CDR2 from the germline V gene are LGHNA and YSLEER. The CDR3 has 17 amino acids. V shed 2 bases and J 6 bases; nucleotides not matched to a gene: 8. CDR3 DNA: TGCGCCAGCAGCCAAACACGGACTAGCGGGCGGGCCGGGGAGCTGTTTTTT. It encodes CASSQTRTSGRAGELFF.

V usage is TRBV2 and J usage is TRBJ1-4; no definite D call. CDR3 length: 13 amino acids. The germline CDR1 and CDR2 sequences are SNHLY and FYNNEI. V was clipped by 6 bases and J by 0 bases, with 5 bases between them. CDR3 coding DNA: TGTGCCAGCAGAACTGCAACTAATGAAAAACTGTTTTTT. Encoded protein: CASRTATNEKLFF.

The chain joins TRBV5-1 to TRBJ2-5, with a tentative D call TRBD2 (5 bases). The length of the CDR3 is 13 residues. The V end lost 0 bases, the J end lost 9 bases, and 12 bases lay between the germline ends. Looked up from germline, CDR1 is SGHRS and CDR2 is YFSETQ. Written as DNA, the CDR3 is TGCGCCAGCAGCTTGGAACGCCACGGGGCCCAGTACTTC. As protein: CASSLERHGAQYF.